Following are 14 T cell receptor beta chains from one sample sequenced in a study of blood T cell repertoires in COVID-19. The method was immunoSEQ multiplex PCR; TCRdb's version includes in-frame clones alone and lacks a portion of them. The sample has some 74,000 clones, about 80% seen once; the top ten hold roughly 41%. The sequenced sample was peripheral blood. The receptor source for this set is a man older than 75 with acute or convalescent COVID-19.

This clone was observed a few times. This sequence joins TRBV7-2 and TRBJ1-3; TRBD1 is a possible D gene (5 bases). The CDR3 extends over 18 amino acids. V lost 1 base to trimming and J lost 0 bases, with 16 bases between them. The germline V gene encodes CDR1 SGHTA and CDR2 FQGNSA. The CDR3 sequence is CASSLGRPSGGSGNTIYF. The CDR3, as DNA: TGTGCCAGCAGCTTAGGTCGTCCGAGCGGGGGCTCTGGAAACACCATATATTTT.

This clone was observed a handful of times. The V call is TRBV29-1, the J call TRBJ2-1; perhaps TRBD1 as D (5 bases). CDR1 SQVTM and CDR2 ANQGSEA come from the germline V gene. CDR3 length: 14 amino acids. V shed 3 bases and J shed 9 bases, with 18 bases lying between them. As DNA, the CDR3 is TGCAGCGTTGATAGCAGGGCCTTTGACAGTGAGCAGTTCTTC. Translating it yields CSVDSRAFDSEQFF.

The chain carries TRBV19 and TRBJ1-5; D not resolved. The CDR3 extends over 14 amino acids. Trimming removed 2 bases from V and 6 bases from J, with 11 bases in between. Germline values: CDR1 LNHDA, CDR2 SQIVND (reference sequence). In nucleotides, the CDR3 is TGTGCCAGTAGTATATGGGAGGGAGGTCAGCCCCAGCATTTT. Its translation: CASSIWEGGQPQHF. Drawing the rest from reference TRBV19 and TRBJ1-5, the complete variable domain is DGGITQSPKYLFRKEGQNVTLSCEQNLNHDAMYWYRQDPGQGLRLIYYSQIVNDFQKGDIAEGYSVSREKKESFPLTVTSAQKNPTAFYLCASSIWEGGQPQHFGDGTRLSIL.

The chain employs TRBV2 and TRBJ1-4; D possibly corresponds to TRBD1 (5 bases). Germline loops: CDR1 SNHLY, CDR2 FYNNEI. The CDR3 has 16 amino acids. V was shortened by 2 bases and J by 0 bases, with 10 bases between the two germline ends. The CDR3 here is CASSEQGVPTNEKLFF. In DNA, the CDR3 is TGTGCCAGCAGTGAACAAGGGGTCCCAACTAATGAAAAACTGTTTTTT.

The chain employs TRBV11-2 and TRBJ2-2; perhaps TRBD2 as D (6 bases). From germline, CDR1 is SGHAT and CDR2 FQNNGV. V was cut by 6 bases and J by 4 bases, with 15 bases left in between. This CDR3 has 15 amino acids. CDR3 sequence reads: CASSYKPGSTGELFF. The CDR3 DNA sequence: TGTGCCAGCAGTTATAAACCCGGGAGCACCGGGGAGCTGTTTTTT.

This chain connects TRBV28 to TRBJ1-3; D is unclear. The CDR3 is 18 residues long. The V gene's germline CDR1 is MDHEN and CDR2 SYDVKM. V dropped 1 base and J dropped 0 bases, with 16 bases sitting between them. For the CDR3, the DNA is TGTGCCAGCAGTTTATCCGCCAGAGGCCGCTTCTCTGGAAACACCATATATTTT. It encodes CASSLSARGRFSGNTIYF.

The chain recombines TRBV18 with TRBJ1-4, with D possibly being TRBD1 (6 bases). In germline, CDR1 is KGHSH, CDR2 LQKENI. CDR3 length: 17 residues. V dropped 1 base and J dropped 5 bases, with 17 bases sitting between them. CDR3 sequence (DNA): TGTGCCAGCTCACCACAGAATGGACAGTCCCAGAATGAAAAACTGTTTTTT. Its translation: CASSPQNGQSQNEKLFF. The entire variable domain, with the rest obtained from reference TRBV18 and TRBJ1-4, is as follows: NAGVMQNPRHLVRRRGQEARLRCSPMKGHSHVYWYRQLPEEGLKFMVYLQKENIIDESGMPKERFSAEFPKEGPSILRIQQVVRGDSAAYFCASSPQNGQSQNEKLFFGSGTQLSVL.

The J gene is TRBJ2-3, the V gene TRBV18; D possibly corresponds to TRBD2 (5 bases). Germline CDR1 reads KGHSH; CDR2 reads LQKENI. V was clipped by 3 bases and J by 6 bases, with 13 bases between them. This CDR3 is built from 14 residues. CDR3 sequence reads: CASSPGPSRDTQYF. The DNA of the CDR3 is TGTGCCAGCTCACCGGGCCCTAGCAGGGATACGCAGTATTTT.

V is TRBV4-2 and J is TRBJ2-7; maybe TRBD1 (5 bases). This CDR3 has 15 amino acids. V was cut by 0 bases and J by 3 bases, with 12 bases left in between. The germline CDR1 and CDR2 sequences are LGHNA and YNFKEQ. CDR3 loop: CASSQDEARVYEQYF. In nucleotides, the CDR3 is TGTGCCAGCAGCCAAGATGAGGCCAGGGTCTACGAGCAGTACTTC.

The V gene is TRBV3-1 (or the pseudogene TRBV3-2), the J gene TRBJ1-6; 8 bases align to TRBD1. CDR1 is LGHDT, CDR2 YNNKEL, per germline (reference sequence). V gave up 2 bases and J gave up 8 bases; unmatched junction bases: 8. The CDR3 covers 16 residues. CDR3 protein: CASSQNPGQVDSPLHF. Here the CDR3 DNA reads TGTGCCAGCAGCCAAAATCCGGGACAGGTGGATTCACCCCTCCACTTT.

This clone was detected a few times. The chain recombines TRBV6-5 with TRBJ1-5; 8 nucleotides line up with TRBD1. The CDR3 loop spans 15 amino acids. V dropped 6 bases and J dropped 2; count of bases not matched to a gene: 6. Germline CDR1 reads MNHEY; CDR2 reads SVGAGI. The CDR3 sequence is CASSRDRSGNQPQHF. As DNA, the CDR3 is TGTGCCAGCAGCCGGGACAGGTCTGGCAATCAGCCCCAGCATTTT.

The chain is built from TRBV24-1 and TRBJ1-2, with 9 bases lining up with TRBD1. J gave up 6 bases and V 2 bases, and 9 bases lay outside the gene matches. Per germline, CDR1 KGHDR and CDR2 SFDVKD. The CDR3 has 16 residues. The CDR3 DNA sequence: TGTGCCACCAGTGATTCCCAATCCACAGGGGGCGATGGCTACACCTTC. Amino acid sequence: CATSDSQSTGGDGYTF.

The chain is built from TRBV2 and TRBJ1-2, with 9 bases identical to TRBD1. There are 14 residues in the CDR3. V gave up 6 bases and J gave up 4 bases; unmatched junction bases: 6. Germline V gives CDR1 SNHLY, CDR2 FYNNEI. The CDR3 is CASRAGTGSYGYTF. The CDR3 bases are TGTGCCAGCAGGGCCGGGACAGGGAGCTATGGCTACACCTTC.

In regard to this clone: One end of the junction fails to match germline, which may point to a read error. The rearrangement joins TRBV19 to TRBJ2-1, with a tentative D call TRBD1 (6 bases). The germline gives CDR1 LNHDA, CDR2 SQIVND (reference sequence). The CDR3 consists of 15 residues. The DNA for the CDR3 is TGTACCAGTAGTACCGACAGGACTGTCTACAATGAGCAGTTCTTC. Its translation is CTSSTDRTVYNEQFF.